This entry lists 29 T cell receptor beta chains sequenced from one sample in a study of cytomegalovirus exposure and HLA in healthy donors. 13 Jbeta primers and 60 Vbeta primers were used for the PCR. TCRdb's copy holds only in-frame clones and misses some; the assay was immunoSEQ multiplex PCR. The sample contains 150,000 to 200,000 clones, over 75% of which appear only once. Sequenced sample: PBMCs. All receptors come from a man between 60 and 70 years old in good health and CMV-seronegative.

Turning to this clone: The junction differs from germline at one of its ends, possibly a read error. J is TRBJ1-6 and V is TRBV11-1; D might be TRBD1 (6 bases). Germline CDR1 SGHAT, CDR2 FQDESV (reference sequence). The CDR3 has 15 residues. The CDR3 reads CASSKLQGANSPLNF. DNA of the CDR3: TGTGCCAGCAGCAAGTTACAGGGCGCTAATTCACCCCTCAACTTT.

V and J are TRBV4-3 and TRBJ2-3, with D perhaps matching TRBD2 (6 bases). CDR1 is LGHNA and CDR2 is YSLEER in the germline V gene. The V and J ends lost 3 bases and 0 bases respectively, with 7 bases between them. CDR3 length: 14 residues. The CDR3 reads CASSQGTSTDTQYF. The DNA of the CDR3 is TGCGCCAGCAGCCAGGGGACTAGCACAGATACGCAGTATTTT.

This chain links TRBV11-2 with TRBJ2-7, with 7 bases aligning to TRBD1. The CDR3 length is 15 residues. CDR1 is SGHAT and CDR2 is FQNNGV in the germline V gene. V shed 4 bases, J shed 9 bases, and the junction held 15 bases outside the gene matches. The CDR3 region has the DNA TGTGCCAGCAGCTCCTTATTGACAGGGCCTAGGGGGCAGTACTTC. This gives the protein CASSSLLTGPRGQYF.

The rearrangement joins TRBV5-4 to TRBJ2-1, with TRBD2 identical over 7 bases. The CDR3 loop spans 15 amino acids. The germline V gene has CDR1 SGHNT and CDR2 YYREEE (reference sequence). The V gene end was trimmed by 4 bases and the J gene end by 9 bases; junction bases not matched to a gene: 13. CDR3 sequence: CASSPRGGDGAEQFF. As DNA, the CDR3 is TGTGCCAGCAGCCCCCGGGGAGGGGACGGGGCTGAGCAGTTCTTC.

This clone was detected only a few times. V gene TRBV5-1 combines with J gene TRBJ1-1; tentative D call: TRBD1 (5 bases). With 2 bases removed from V and 2 bases from J, the gap between germline ends came to 19 bases. The CDR3 length is 17 residues. CDR1 and CDR2 (germline): SGHRS, YFSETQ. CDR3 in amino acids: CASSFGLLGGSNTEAFF. As DNA, the CDR3 is TGCGCCAGCAGCTTCGGACTCCTGGGGGGATCTAACACTGAAGCTTTCTTT.

This sequence joins TRBV7-9 and TRBJ2-5; TRBD2 might be the D (5 bases). Germline CDR1 reads SEHNR; CDR2 reads FQNEAQ (reference sequence). The CDR3 is made up of 16 amino acids. V lost 3 bases and J 3 bases, leaving 17 bases between the germline ends. This chain's CDR3 is CASSLSRAAGEETQYF. The CDR3 DNA sequence: TGTGCCAGCAGCTTGAGTCGGGCGGCCGGGGAAGAGACCCAGTACTTC.

This clone has only one observation. The chain joins TRBV27 to TRBJ2-4; tentatively, D is TRBD2 (7 bases). The CDR3 runs to 13 residues. V lost 8 bases to trimming and J lost 3 bases, with 11 bases between them. Germline-derived CDR1 and CDR2 are MNHEY and SMNVEV (reference sequence). The DNA for the CDR3 is TGTGCCAGCGGGGGGGGCGGCAAAAACATTCAGTACTTC. This translates into CASGGGGKNIQYF.

The rearrangement joins TRBV29-1 to TRBJ2-1; D possibly corresponds to TRBD1 (5 bases). Trimming left V 6 bases short and J 0 bases short, with 12 bases between. CDR3 length equals 14 residues. The germline CDR1 and CDR2 sequences are SQVTM and ANQGSEA. The CDR3 DNA reads TGCAGCGTAGACGACAGACGCTCCTACAATGAGCAGTTCTTC. Its protein is CSVDDRRSYNEQFF.

CDR3 protein: CASSLRQGALYEQYF. The CDR3 DNA sequence: TGTGCCAGCAGCTTACGACAGGGGGCCCTCTACGAGCAGTACTTC. The chain joins TRBV5-4 to TRBJ2-7, with 10 bases fitting TRBD1. Germline V gives CDR1 SGHNT, CDR2 YYREEE (reference sequence). The J segment lost 3 bases and the V segment lost 2 bases, leaving 5 bases of the junction unmatched. This CDR3 has 15 residues.

This clone was counted a single time. This chain connects TRBV6-5 to TRBJ1-5, with 7 bases fitting TRBD1. Per germline, CDR1 MNHEY and CDR2 SVGAGI. V shed 6 bases, J shed 4 bases, and the junction held 6 bases outside the gene matches. The CDR3 sequence is 14 residues long. The CDR3 loop reads CASRPTGVNQPQHF. In DNA, the CDR3 is TGTGCCAGCAGACCTACAGGGGTGAATCAGCCCCAGCATTTT.

V usage is TRBV29-1 and J usage is TRBJ2-5, with a weak D call TRBD1 (6 bases). The CDR3 totals 13 residues. Germline V gene lookup returns CDR1 SQVTM and CDR2 ANQGSEA. Trimming pared 8 bases from V and 7 bases from J, leaving 20 bases between. CDR3 DNA: TGCAGCTCGAGGGGGAGTTTAGGCGGGACCCAGTACTTC. This codes for CSSRGSLGGTQYF.

The chain joins TRBV19 to TRBJ2-5; TRBD1 aligns across 7 bases. The CDR3 runs to 14 residues. Germline CDR1 reads LNHDA; CDR2 reads SQIVND (reference sequence). With V trimmed by 5 bases and J by 2 bases, 5 bases remained unmatched. The CDR3 reads CASSAGRGQETQYF. The CDR3 bases are TGTGCCAGTAGTGCGGGCAGGGGGCAAGAGACCCAGTACTTC.

The chain employs TRBV6-4 and TRBJ2-7; 10 nucleotides line up with TRBD1. The germline V gene has CDR1 MRHNA and CDR2 SNTAGT. This CDR3 is built from 17 residues. The junction had 16 bases not matched to a gene; V was cut back by 7 bases and J by 4 bases. The CDR3 coding sequence is TGTGCCAGCACTACCTACTGCGATAGGACAGGGGGTTACGAGCAGTACTTC. Amino acid sequence: CASTTYCDRTGGYEQYF.

The rearrangement links TRBV7-9 to TRBJ2-7; the match to TRBD1 covers 7 bases. Germline assignment: CDR1 SEHNR and CDR2 FQNEAQ (reference sequence). V was pared by 2 bases and J by 2 bases, with 12 bases of the junction left unmatched. The length of the CDR3 is 17 residues. CDR3: CASSLSPWTGPPYEQYF. The DNA of the CDR3 is TGTGCCAGCAGCTTATCCCCTTGGACAGGCCCGCCCTACGAGCAGTACTTC.

The chain joins TRBV5-1 to TRBJ1-6; 8 positions match TRBD1. V lost 0 bases to trimming and J lost 10 bases; unmatched junction nucleotides: 3. The germline gives CDR1 SGHRS, CDR2 YFSETQ. The CDR3 is made up of 14 amino acids. CDR3: CASSLDTGGSPLHF. The CDR3 DNA reads TGCGCCAGCAGCTTGGATACAGGGGGGTCACCCCTCCACTTT.

V is TRBV5-5 and J is TRBJ2-7; the D is unclear. Germline CDR1 and CDR2: SGHKS and YYEKEE (reference sequence). The CDR3 covers 12 residues. Trimming removed 0 bases from V and 3 bases from J, with 4 bases in between. CDR3 sequence (DNA): TGTGCCAGCAGCTTGGGCGGCTACGAGCAGTACTTC. Translated, it gives CASSLGGYEQYF. Variable domain in full (rest from reference TRBV5-5 and TRBJ2-7): DAGVTQSPTHLIKTRGQQVTLRCSPISGHKSVSWYQQVLGQGPQFIFQYYEKEERGRGNFPDRFSARQFPNYSSELNVNALLLGDSALYLCASSLGGYEQYFGPGTRLTVT.

J is TRBJ2-5 and V is TRBV15; D perhaps matches TRBD1 (5 bases). CDR1 LNHNV and CDR2 YYDKDF come from the germline V gene (reference sequence). This CDR3 contains 14 residues. The V end lost 0 bases, the J end lost 3 bases, and 8 bases lay between the germline ends. The CDR3 DNA reads TGTGCCACCAGCAGAGACAGGGCGAAAGAGACCCAGTACTTC. As protein: CATSRDRAKETQYF. The variable domain in full, with the rest retrieved from reference TRBV15 and TRBJ2-5, is DAMVIQNPRYQVTQFGKPVTLSCSQTLNHNVMYWYQQKSSQAPKLLFHYYDKDFNNEADTPDNFQSRRPNTSFCFLDIRSPGLGDTAMYLCATSRDRAKETQYFGPGTRLLVL.

V usage is TRBV7-6 and J usage is TRBJ2-7; no definite D call. This CDR3 region has 16 residues. Trimming took off 4 bases at V and 5 bases at J, with 21 bases between the two ends. Germline values: CDR1 SGHVS, CDR2 FNYEAQ. The CDR3 reads CASSSEPRSCVHEQYF. The CDR3 DNA sequence: TGTGCCAGCAGCTCAGAGCCGAGGAGTTGCGTCCACGAGCAGTACTTC.

The chain recombines TRBV9 with TRBJ2-7; TRBD2 might be the D (5 bases). The ends were cut back, 2 bases at V and 0 bases at J, with 6 bases in the middle. The germline CDR1 and CDR2 sequences are SGDLS and YYNGEE. The CDR3 spans 13 residues. The CDR3, as DNA: TGTGCCAGCAGCGTGGGAGTCTCCTACGAGCAGTACTTC. The encoded protein is CASSVGVSYEQYF.

J is TRBJ2-5 and V is TRBV7-9; tentative D call: TRBD2 (6 bases). Trimming shortened V by 2 bases and J by 5 bases, and 15 bases separated the two germline ends. Germline CDR1 and CDR2: SEHNR and FQNEAQ (reference sequence). The CDR3 spans 15 residues. CDR3 protein: CASSLWTTRGETQYF. As DNA, the CDR3 is TGTGCCAGCAGCTTATGGACTACCAGAGGGGAGACCCAGTACTTC.

The chain combines TRBV27 with TRBJ2-6; D may be TRBD1 (5 bases). In germline, CDR1 is MNHEY, CDR2 SMNVEV (reference sequence). The V end lost 5 bases, the J end lost 2 bases, and 13 bases lay between the germline ends. The CDR3 is 16 amino acids. CDR3 loop: CASSQSRVAGANVLTF. The CDR3 DNA follows: TGTGCCAGCAGTCAGTCCAGGGTTGCTGGGGCCAACGTCCTGACTTTC.

The chain carries TRBV7-2 and TRBJ2-7, with 15 bases aligning to TRBD2. Germline V gene lookup returns CDR1 SGHTA and CDR2 FQGNSA. This CDR3 contains 14 residues. V lost 5 bases and J lost 6; bases outside the gene matches: 2. The CDR3 protein is CASSVGLAGGEQYF. The CDR3 DNA reads TGTGCCAGCAGCGTGGGACTAGCGGGAGGCGAGCAGTACTTC.

CDR3 in DNA: TGTGCCAGCAGTGAAGCGGCAGGGGGTGCCTACGAGCAGTACTTC. Residues: CASSEAAGGAYEQYF. The chain employs TRBV6-1 and TRBJ2-5; TRBD1 agrees at 7 bases. The DNA end favors TRBJ2-7, so the J call may be wrong. This CDR3 is built from 15 residues. Germline lookup yields CDR1 MNHNS and CDR2 SASEGT.

The chain recombines TRBV5-1 with TRBJ2-1, with 11 bases fitting TRBD2. The ends lost 5 bases at V and 12 bases at J; junction bases unmatched: 7. In germline, CDR1 is SGHRS, CDR2 YFSETQ. The CDR3 has 13 residues. In DNA form, the CDR3 reads TGCGCCAGCAGTGTGACTAGCGGGACCACGCAGTTCTTC. Amino acid sequence: CASSVTSGTTQFF.

The rearrangement uses TRBV5-6 and TRBJ1-3; D is unresolved. The length of the CDR3 is 14 residues. Trimming took 4 bases from V and 4 from J, leaving 12 bases between them. The V gene's germline CDR1 is SGHDT and CDR2 YYEEEE. CDR3 loop: CASSPTADGNTIYF. CDR3 coding DNA: TGTGCCAGCAGCCCAACAGCCGACGGAAACACCATATATTTT. Full variable domain (rest looked up from reference TRBV5-6 and TRBJ1-3): DAGVTQSPTHLIKTRGQQVTLRCSPKSGHDTVSWYQQALGQGPQFIFQYYEEEERQRGNFPDRFSGHQFPNYSSELNVNALLLGDSALYLCASSPTADGNTIYFGEGSWLTVV.

The chain employs TRBV19 and TRBJ1-5; D may be TRBD1 (5 bases). The CDR3 contains 14 residues. Germline assignment: CDR1 LNHDA and CDR2 SQIVND (reference sequence). The V end lost 10 bases, the J end lost 6 bases, and 19 bases lay between the germline ends. The CDR3 region is CATSYGGSRQPQHF. The CDR3 coding sequence is TGTGCCACCAGTTATGGGGGGTCTCGTCAGCCCCAGCATTTT.

The chain links TRBV11-1 to TRBJ2-7, with D unclear. The V end lost 5 bases, the J end lost 4 bases, and 15 bases lay between the germline ends. The CDR3 is 14 residues long. CDR1 and CDR2 (germline): SGHAT, FQDESV (reference sequence). As DNA, the CDR3 is TGTGCCAGCAGCCTCTCCTCAGGTGGATACGAGCAGTACTTC. It encodes CASSLSSGGYEQYF. Drawing the rest from reference TRBV11-1 and TRBJ2-7, the complete variable domain is EAEVAQSPRYKITEKSQAVAFWCDPISGHATLYWYRQILGQGPELLVQFQDESVVDDSQLPKDRFSAERLKGVDSTLKIQPAELGDSAMYLCASSLSSGGYEQYFGPGTRLTVT.

With regard to this clone: Other DNA sequences in the same sample also yield this CDR3. The chain is built from TRBV5-1 and TRBJ1-6; TRBD1 matches 8 bases. V trimming: 4 bases; J trimming: 6 bases; junction bases outside the gene matches: 3. Germline CDR1 reads SGHRS; CDR2 reads YFSETQ. This CDR3 spans 14 amino acids. CDR3 bases: TGCGCCAGCAGCCCTGGACAGGGTAATTCACCCCTCCACTTT. It yields the protein CASSPGQGNSPLHF.

In its sample, this clone was seen once. V is TRBV5-1 and J is TRBJ2-7; the match to TRBD1 covers 7 bases. Germline V gene lookup returns CDR1 SGHRS and CDR2 YFSETQ. This CDR3 region has 15 residues. Trimming removed 4 bases from V and 2 bases from J; junction bases left unmatched: 9. The CDR3, as DNA: TGCGCCAGCAGCCCGACAGGGACCATTACCTACGAGCAGTACTTC. It yields the protein CASSPTGTITYEQYF.